This TCR beta chain was obtained from a study of blood T cells in healthy people across ages. CDR3 size: 13 residues. The ends lost 1 base at V and 9 bases at J; junction bases unmatched: 3. PCR was performed a second time for about 7 to 11 cycles using a sample-barcoded 5' primer and a J-beta primer mix. MiXCR, applied by TCRdb to the 5' RACE reads, yields one record per CDR3 protein. The repertoire holds approximately 1,000,000 distinct CDR3 sequences, with around two fifths as singletons. The sequencing input was blood. This chain joins TRBV12-3 or TRBV12-4 and TRBJ2-1, with 7 bases that match TRBD1. The source is a man between 18 and 35 years old in good health. CDR3 in amino acids: CASSLGNRGEQFF. For the CDR3, the DNA is TGTGCCAGCAGTTTAGGCAACAGGGGTGAGCAGTTCTTC.